The 3 T cell receptor beta chains below all came from one sample that was sequenced in a study of identical twins. A single record per CDR3 protein comes from TCRdb applying MiXCR to the 5' RACE reads. This table holds 750,000 to 950,000 distinct CDR3 sequences, about 12% found once. The data were also submitted as part of a second study, on yellow fever vaccine responses in identical twins.

Sequences were obtained from PBMCs. These receptors originate from a woman younger than 35 in good health.

The rearrangement joins TRBV28 to TRBJ2-3; no clear D gene. Germline V gene data show CDR1 as MDHEN and CDR2 as SYDVKM. V dropped 5 bases and J dropped 8 bases, with 8 bases sitting between them. The CDR3 runs 11 residues. The CDR3 DNA follows: TGTGCCAGCAGTCCCGGCATTACGCAGTATTTT. It specifies CASSPGITQYF.

This chain uses TRBV27 with TRBJ1-1; TRBD1 might be the D (5 bases). Per germline, CDR1 MNHEY and CDR2 SMNVEV (reference sequence). Trimming pared 3 bases from V and 5 bases from J, leaving 19 bases between. There are 16 residues in the CDR3. CDR3 sequence (DNA): TGTGCCAGCAGTTTTTATGGCCCGGACCGGGGGACTGAAGCTTTCTTT. Its protein product is CASSFYGPDRGTEAFF.

The rearrangement uses TRBV2 and TRBJ1-2; D unresolved. The CDR3 runs 14 residues. Deletions cut 0 bases from V and 8 bases from J, with 13 bases between. Looked up from germline, CDR1 is SNHLY and CDR2 is FYNNEI. The CDR3 loop is CASSEARGGLGYTF. CDR3 DNA: TGTGCCAGCAGTGAAGCGCGAGGAGGGCTGGGCTACACCTTC.